This T cell receptor beta chain was documented in a study of shared clonotypes between healthy human individuals. Study at large: Donors had three CD4 naive, three CD4 memory, two CD8 naive and one CD8 memory plate apiece.

Replicate PCRs from sorted subsets contained approximately 200 ng DNA, which is 29,000 or so T cell genomes. In the study's own analysis: Filtering differed since immunoSEQ provided only junctions, with no quality scores. Repertoires were generated with immunoSEQ multiplex PCR, while TCRdb's copy carries only in-frame clones and drops some. Clone size and V and J calls were adopted from that table, with D and trimming inferred from the DNA. The sample shows some 2 million clones, 85% to 95% of them seen only once. The investigators split CD4+ cells into a CD45RA+ naive subset and a CD45RA-negative memory subset. This CDR3 has 15 residues. Germline-derived CDR1 and CDR2 are KGHSH and LQKENI. V lost 4 bases, J lost 3 bases, and 9 bases stayed unmatched. In this sample, this clone turned up once.

The clonotype comes from a man aged 18 to 29 in good health. This rearrangement joins TRBV18 to TRBJ2-7; 7 positions match TRBD2. Sequencing used naive CD4+ T cells sorted from blood. Subset defined: CD45RA+ positively selected. CDR3 DNA: TGTGCCAGCTCACTCGGGACTACCAATGGCTACGAGCAGTACTTC. It codes for CASSLGTTNGYEQYF. The variable domain in full, completed from reference TRBV18 and TRBJ2-7, reads NAGVMQNPRHLVRRRGQEARLRCSPMKGHSHVYWYRQLPEEGLKFMVYLQKENIIDESGMPKERFSAEFPKEGPSILRIQQVVRGDSAAYFCASSLGTTNGYEQYFGPGTRLTVT.